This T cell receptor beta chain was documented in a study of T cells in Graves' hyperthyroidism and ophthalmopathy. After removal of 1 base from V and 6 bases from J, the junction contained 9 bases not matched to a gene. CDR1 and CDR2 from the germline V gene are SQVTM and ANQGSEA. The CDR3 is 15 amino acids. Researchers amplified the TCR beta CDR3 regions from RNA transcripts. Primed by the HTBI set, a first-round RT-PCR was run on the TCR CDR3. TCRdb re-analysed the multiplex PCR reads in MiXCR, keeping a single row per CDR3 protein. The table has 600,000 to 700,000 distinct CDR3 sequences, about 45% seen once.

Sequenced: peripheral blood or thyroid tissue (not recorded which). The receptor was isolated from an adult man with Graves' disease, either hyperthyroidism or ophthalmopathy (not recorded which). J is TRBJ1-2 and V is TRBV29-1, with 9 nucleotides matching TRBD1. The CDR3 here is CSVEGFDRGKNGYTF. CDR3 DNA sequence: TGCAGCGTTGAAGGGTTTGACAGGGGGAAAAATGGCTACACCTTC.